The 6 T cell receptor beta chains reported below all come from one sample, sequenced in a study of neurological immune-mediated disorders. TCRdb analysed the 5' RACE reads with MiXCR anew, one entry per CDR3 protein. Of around 26,000 distinct CDR3 sequences in the sample, under 8% were seen once. The sequenced sample consisted of PBMCs. The receptors derive from a woman aged 50 to 65 in good health.

This clonotype was seen ten or more times. The chain uses TRBV7-8 and TRBJ1-5; 10 positions match TRBD1. J lost 3 bases, V lost 5 bases, and 4 bases had no gene match. The CDR3 totals 15 residues. The germline V gene encodes CDR1 SGHVS and CDR2 FQNEAQ. The CDR3 bases are TGTGCCAGCAGCAATGGACAGGGGGTCAATCAGCCCCAGCATTTT. Its translation is CASSNGQGVNQPQHF.

This clonotype was seen at least ten times. V and J are TRBV12-3 or TRBV12-4 and TRBJ2-1; D is unresolved. The CDR3 consists of 14 residues. V was shortened by 10 bases and J by 0 bases, with 13 bases between the two germline ends. The CDR3 loop is CANRRPSSYNEQFF. CDR3 DNA: TGTGCCAACCGCAGGCCCAGCTCCTACAATGAGCAGTTCTTC.

This clonotype occurred many times. V and J are TRBV19 and TRBJ2-4; 7 nucleotides align to TRBD2. In germline, CDR1 is LNHDA, CDR2 SQIVND (reference sequence). The CDR3 length is 18 residues. The ends lost 4 bases at V and 0 bases at J; junction bases unmatched: 12. The CDR3 sequence: CASSTRGDSDLAKNIQYF. For the CDR3, the DNA is TGTGCCAGTAGTACCCGGGGGGATTCGGACCTAGCCAAAAACATTCAGTACTTC.

The rearrangement joins TRBV5-1 to TRBJ2-7; D gene uncertain. Germline CDR1 reads SGHRS; CDR2 reads YFSETQ. CDR3 length: 13 residues. Trimming took 3 bases from V and 3 from J, leaving 10 bases between them. The CDR3 loop reads CASSWETYYEQYF. The CDR3 DNA sequence: TGCGCCAGCAGCTGGGAAACATACTACGAGCAGTACTTC.

This clonotype has ten or more counts. The chain links TRBV6-5 to TRBJ2-7; D possibly uses TRBD1 or TRBD2 (7 bases each). Trimming left V 4 bases short and J 8 bases short, with 33 bases between. The CDR3 consists of 19 residues. The germline CDR1 and CDR2 sequences are MNHEY and SVGAGI. The CDR3 protein is CASSSGQSRGSSHSGKQYF. The CDR3 DNA reads as TGTGCCAGCAGTTCGGGACAGTCGCGCGGGAGTTCTCACTCGGGAAAGCAGTACTTC.

This clonotype was detected ten times or more. The chain couples TRBV28 to TRBJ1-1, with D unresolved. This CDR3 comprises 15 residues. Germline lookup yields CDR1 MDHEN and CDR2 SYDVKM. The V end lost 1 base, the J end lost 1 base, and 10 bases lay between the germline ends. CDR3 coding DNA: TGTGCCAGCAGTTTATATCGTCAGGCGAACACTGAAGCTTTCTTT. This encodes CASSLYRQANTEAFF.